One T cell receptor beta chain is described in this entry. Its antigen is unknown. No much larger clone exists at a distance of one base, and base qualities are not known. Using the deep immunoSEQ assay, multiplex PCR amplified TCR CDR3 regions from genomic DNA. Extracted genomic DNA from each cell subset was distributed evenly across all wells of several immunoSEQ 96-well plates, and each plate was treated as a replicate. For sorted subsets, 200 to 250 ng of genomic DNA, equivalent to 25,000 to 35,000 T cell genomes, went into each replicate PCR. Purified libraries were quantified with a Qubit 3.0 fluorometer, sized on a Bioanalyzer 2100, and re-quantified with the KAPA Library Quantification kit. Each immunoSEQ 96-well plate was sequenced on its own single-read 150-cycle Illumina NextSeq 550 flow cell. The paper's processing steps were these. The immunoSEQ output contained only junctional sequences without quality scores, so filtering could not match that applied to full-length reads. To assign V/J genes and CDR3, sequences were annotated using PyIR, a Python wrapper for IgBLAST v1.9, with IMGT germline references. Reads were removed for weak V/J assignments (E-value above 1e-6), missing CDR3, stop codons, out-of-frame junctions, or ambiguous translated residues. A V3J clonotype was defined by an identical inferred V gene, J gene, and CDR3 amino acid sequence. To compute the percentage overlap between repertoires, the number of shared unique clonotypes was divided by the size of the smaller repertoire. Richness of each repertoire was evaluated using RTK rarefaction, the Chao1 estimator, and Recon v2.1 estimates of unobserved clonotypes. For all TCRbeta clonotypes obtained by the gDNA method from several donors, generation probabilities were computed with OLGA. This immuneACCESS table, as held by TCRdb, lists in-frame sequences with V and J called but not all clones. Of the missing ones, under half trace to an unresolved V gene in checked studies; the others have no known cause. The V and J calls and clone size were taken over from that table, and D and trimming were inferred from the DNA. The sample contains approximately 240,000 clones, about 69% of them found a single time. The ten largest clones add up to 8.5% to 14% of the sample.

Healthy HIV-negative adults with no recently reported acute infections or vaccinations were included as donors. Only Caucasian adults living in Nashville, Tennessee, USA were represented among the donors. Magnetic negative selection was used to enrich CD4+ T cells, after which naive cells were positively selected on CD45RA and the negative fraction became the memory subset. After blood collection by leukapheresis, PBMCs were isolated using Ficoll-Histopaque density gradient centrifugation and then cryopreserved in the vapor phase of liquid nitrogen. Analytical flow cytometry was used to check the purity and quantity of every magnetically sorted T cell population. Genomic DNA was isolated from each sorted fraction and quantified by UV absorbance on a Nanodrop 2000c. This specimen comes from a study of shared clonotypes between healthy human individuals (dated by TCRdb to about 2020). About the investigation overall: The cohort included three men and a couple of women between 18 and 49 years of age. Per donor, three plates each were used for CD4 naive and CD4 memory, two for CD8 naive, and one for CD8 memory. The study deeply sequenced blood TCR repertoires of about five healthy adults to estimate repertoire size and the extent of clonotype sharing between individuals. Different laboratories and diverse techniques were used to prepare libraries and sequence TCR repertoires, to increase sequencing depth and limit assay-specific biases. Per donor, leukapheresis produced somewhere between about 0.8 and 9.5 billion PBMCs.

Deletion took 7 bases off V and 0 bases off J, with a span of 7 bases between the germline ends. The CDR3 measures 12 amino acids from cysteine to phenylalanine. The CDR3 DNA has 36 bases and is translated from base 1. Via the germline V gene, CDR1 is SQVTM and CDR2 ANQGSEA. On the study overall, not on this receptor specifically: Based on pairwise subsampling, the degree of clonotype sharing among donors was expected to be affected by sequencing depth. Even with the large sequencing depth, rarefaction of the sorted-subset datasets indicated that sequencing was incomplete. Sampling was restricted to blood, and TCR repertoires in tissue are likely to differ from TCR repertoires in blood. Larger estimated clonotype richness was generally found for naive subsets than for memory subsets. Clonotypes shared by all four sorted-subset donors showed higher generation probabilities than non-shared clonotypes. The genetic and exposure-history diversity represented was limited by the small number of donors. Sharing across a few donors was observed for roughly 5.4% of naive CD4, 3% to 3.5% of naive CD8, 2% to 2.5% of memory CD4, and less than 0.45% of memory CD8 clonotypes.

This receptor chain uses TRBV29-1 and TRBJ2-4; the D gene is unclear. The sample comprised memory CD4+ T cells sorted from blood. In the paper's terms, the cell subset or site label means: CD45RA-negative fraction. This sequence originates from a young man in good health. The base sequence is TGCAGCGCAGAACTAGCCAAAAACATTCAGTACTTC. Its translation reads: CSAELAKNIQYF.